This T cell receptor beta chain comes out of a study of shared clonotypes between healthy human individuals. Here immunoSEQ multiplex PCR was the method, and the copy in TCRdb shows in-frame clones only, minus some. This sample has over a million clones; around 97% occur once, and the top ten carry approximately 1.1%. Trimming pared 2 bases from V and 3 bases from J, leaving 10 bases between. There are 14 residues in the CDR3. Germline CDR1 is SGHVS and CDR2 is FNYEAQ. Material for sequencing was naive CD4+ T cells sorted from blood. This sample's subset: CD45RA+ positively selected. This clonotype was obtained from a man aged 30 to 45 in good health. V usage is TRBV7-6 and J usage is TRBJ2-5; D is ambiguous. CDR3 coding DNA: TGTGCCAGCAGCTTATACAGTCTCGAAGAGACCCAGTACTTC. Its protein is CASSLYSLEETQYF.